Each of the 32 T cell receptor beta chains below was sequenced from the same sample in a study of patients and donors after allogeneic stem cell transplantation. TCRdb reprocessed the RT-PCR reads via MiXCR and lists one record per CDR3 protein. The table has about a million distinct CDR3 sequences, more than 15% seen once. Material: blood, either unsorted or a sorted T cell fraction (not recorded which). These receptors were obtained from a human donor who was either an allogeneic HSCT recipient or a stem cell or donor lymphocyte infusion donor (not recorded which). It is not recorded whose cells these are; they may come from a transplant donor.

This clonotype came up a few times. A read error may account for a junction end that differs from germline. V gene TRBV12-3 or TRBV12-4 combines with J gene TRBJ1-1; tentative D call: TRBD1 (5 bases). This CDR3 is 12 amino acids long. The DNA for the CDR3 is TGTGCCAGCAGTGCCTCCTGGCGGGGCTGGGTCTTT. Its translation: CASSASWRGWVF.

The chain uses TRBV20-1 and TRBJ1-1; unclear D gene. The CDR3 covers 14 residues. Germline values: CDR1 DFQATT, CDR2 SNEGSKA (reference sequence). The V gene lost 3 bases and the J gene lost 1 base, with 12 bases spanning the gap. The CDR3 loop is CSASNRNSNTEAFF. The DNA for the CDR3 is TGCAGTGCTAGCAACCGTAATTCGAACACTGAAGCTTTCTTT.

Details on this clonotype: This sequence may be a read error, since a much larger clone differs from it by one base. The genes are TRBV25-1 and TRBJ2-7; D gene uncertain. From germline, CDR1 is MGHDK and CDR2 SYGVNS. This CDR3 contains 12 residues. The CDR3 spells CASSESTYEQCF. The CDR3 bases are TGTGCCAGCAGTGAGTCTACCTACGAGCAGTGCTTC.

This clonotype was observed a few times. The chain employs TRBV20-1 and TRBJ2-3; D remains unclear. Germline CDR1 DFQATT, CDR2 SNEGSKA (reference sequence). V lost 4 bases and J 4 bases, leaving 15 bases between the germline ends. The CDR3 runs 14 residues. CDR3 loop: CSAKDSRFSDTQYF. The CDR3 nucleotides read TGCAGTGCTAAGGATTCGAGGTTCTCAGATACGCAGTATTTT.

The CDR3 loop reads CASTGPLQETQYF. In nucleotides, the CDR3 is TGCGCCAGCACGGGACCGCTACAAGAGACCCAGTACTTC. J is TRBJ2-5 and V is TRBV5-1, with D tentatively TRBD1 or TRBD2 (5 bases each). CDR1 and CDR2 from the germline V gene are SGHRS and YFSETQ. The CDR3 has 13 amino acids. Trimming took off 6 bases at V and 2 bases at J, with 11 bases between the two ends.

This clonotype occurred a few times. The rearrangement joins TRBV12-3 or TRBV12-4 to TRBJ2-3; 9 bases align to TRBD1. This CDR3 comprises 15 residues. V shed 4 bases, J shed 5 bases, and the junction held 7 bases outside the gene matches. Written as DNA, the CDR3 is TGTGCCAGCAGTTCCCCGACAGGGGGAGGAGATACGCAGTATTTT. Residues: CASSSPTGGGDTQYF.

This chain connects TRBV4-3 to TRBJ2-1; perhaps TRBD2 as D (6 bases). This CDR3 region has 19 residues. V was trimmed by 0 bases and J by 0 bases, leaving 18 bases between them. Germline V gene sequence: CDR1 LGHNA, CDR2 YSLEER. The CDR3 loop is CASSQDAGGDHFSYNEQFF. The CDR3, as DNA: TGCGCCAGCAGCCAAGACGCCGGGGGTGATCACTTCTCCTACAATGAGCAGTTCTTC.

This clonotype was counted only a few times. This chain connects TRBV4-2 to TRBJ2-1, with D tentatively TRBD1 (5 bases). Germline CDR1 is LGHNA and CDR2 is YNFKEQ. The CDR3 runs 13 residues. Between the trimmed V and J ends, which lost 0 bases and 10 bases, there was a span of 10 bases. The CDR3 nucleotides are TGTGCCAGCAGCCAAGATGTGGGGCGAGAGCAGTTCTTC. Its protein product is CASSQDVGREQFF.

This chain links TRBV19 with TRBJ1-1; the match to TRBD1 covers 7 bases. This CDR3 spans 15 amino acids. The V and J ends lost 3 bases and 0 bases, in that order; junction bases with no gene match: 4. In germline, CDR1 is LNHDA, CDR2 SQIVND (reference sequence). DNA of the CDR3: TGTGCCAGTAGTATTCACAGGGGTTTGAACACTGAAGCTTTCTTT. Its translation: CASSIHRGLNTEAFF.

This clonotype was observed many times. V usage is TRBV12-3 or TRBV12-4 and J usage is TRBJ2-7; 10 bases align to TRBD1. V shed 6 bases, J shed 3 bases, and the junction held 5 bases outside the gene matches. This CDR3 is 14 amino acids long. The chain's CDR3 is CASRTGTGVYEQYF. The CDR3 nucleotides read TGTGCCAGCAGAACCGGGACAGGGGTCTACGAGCAGTACTTC.

The rearrangement joins TRBV7-3 to TRBJ2-1; tentative D call: TRBD1 (5 bases). Between the trimmed V and J ends, which lost 8 bases and 3 bases, there was a span of 14 bases. Germline assignment: CDR1 SGHTA and CDR2 FQGTGA. The CDR3 runs 14 residues. CDR3 region: CASPPKQGYNEQFF. The CDR3 DNA sequence: TGTGCCAGCCCCCCCAAGCAGGGCTACAATGAGCAGTTCTTC.

The rearrangement links TRBV12-3 or TRBV12-4 to TRBJ2-3; D uncertain. The CDR3 runs to 15 residues. The germline V and J ends were trimmed by 1 base and 0 bases, with 8 bases remaining between them. The CDR3 DNA reads TGTGCCAGCAGTTTAGGTACAAAGAGCACAGATACGCAGTATTTT. Translated, it gives CASSLGTKSTDTQYF.

In this sample, this clonotype turned up a few times. This chain connects TRBV5-5 to TRBJ2-4, with 7 bases matching TRBD2. V lost 3 bases, J lost 3 bases, and 9 bases stayed unmatched. The CDR3 is 16 residues long. Per germline, CDR1 SGHKS and CDR2 YYEKEE (reference sequence). The CDR3 loop reads CASSWGGTSHKNIQYF. In nucleotides, the CDR3 is TGTGCCAGCAGCTGGGGGGGGACGTCGCACAAAAACATTCAGTACTTC.

The chain uses TRBV20-1 and TRBJ1-3, with unresolved D. The germline V and J ends were trimmed by 3 bases and 7 bases, with 16 bases remaining between them. Germline V gene data show CDR1 as DFQATT and CDR2 as SNEGSKA (reference sequence). The length of the CDR3 is 14 residues. For the CDR3, the DNA is TGCAGTGCTAGGGCGGACGGGCGGCGTAACACCATATATTTT. It encodes CSARADGRRNTIYF.

There are many counts of this clonotype. This chain joins TRBV12-3 or TRBV12-4 and TRBJ2-7, with D perhaps TRBD1 (6 bases). The CDR3 contains 12 residues. Between the trimmed V and J ends, which lost 6 bases and 3 bases, there was a span of 9 bases. As DNA, the CDR3 is TGTGCCAGCAGCCCGGACAGCTACGAGCAGTACTTC. It specifies CASSPDSYEQYF.

This clonotype has just a few counts. This chain links TRBV12-3 or TRBV12-4 with TRBJ1-5; weak D call: TRBD1 (6 bases). The CDR3 length is 13 residues. V gave up 7 bases and J gave up 5 bases, with 12 bases separating them. CDR3 residues: CASTGGADQPQHF. In DNA, the CDR3 is TGTGCCAGCACCGGGGGGGCCGATCAGCCCCAGCATTTT.

The chain links TRBV5-1 to TRBJ1-2; maybe TRBD1 (5 bases). The CDR3 sequence is 14 residues long. The ends were cut back, 0 bases at V and 8 bases at J, with 14 bases in the middle. Germline CDR1 and CDR2: SGHRS and YFSETQ. The CDR3 DNA follows: TGCGCCAGCAGCTTGGCCGGCAGGGCTGGGGGCTACACCTTC. Residues: CASSLAGRAGGYTF.

This clonotype was seen only a few times. The J gene is TRBJ2-3, the V gene TRBV20-1; D might be TRBD1 or TRBD2, each matching 5 bases. The V gene lost 3 bases and the J gene lost 0 bases, with 16 bases spanning the gap. Germline V gene data show CDR1 as DFQATT and CDR2 as SNEGSKA (reference sequence). The CDR3 is made up of 16 amino acids. Here the CDR3 reads CSARAWDLSSTDTQYF. Here the CDR3 DNA reads TGCAGTGCTAGGGCTTGGGACCTCAGCAGCACAGATACGCAGTATTTT.

This clonotype was recorded a few times. This chain links TRBV15 with TRBJ2-3; tentative D call: TRBD1 (5 bases). This CDR3 has 13 amino acids. V was cut by 6 bases and J by 6 bases, with 13 bases left in between. Germline values: CDR1 LNHNV, CDR2 YYDKDF (reference sequence). The CDR3 reads CATSLDPGDTQYF. CDR3 coding DNA: TGTGCCACCAGTTTGGACCCAGGGGATACGCAGTATTTT.

This rearrangement joins TRBV5-1 to TRBJ2-2; TRBD1 agrees at 7 bases. J was trimmed by 4 bases and V by 3 bases; bases with no gene match: 9. The CDR3 contains 16 residues. The germline CDR1 and CDR2 sequences are SGHRS and YFSETQ. As DNA, the CDR3 is TGCGCCAGCAGCTGGAACGGACAGGAGAGCACCGGGGAGCTGTTTTTT. Protein: CASSWNGQESTGELFF.

This clonotype was detected only a few times. The J gene is TRBJ2-1, the V gene TRBV5-1; 11 positions match TRBD2. CDR1 and CDR2 (germline): SGHRS, YFSETQ. V shed 1 base and J 7 bases; nucleotides not matched to a gene: 4. The CDR3 is 15 amino acids. The CDR3 nucleotides read TGCGCCAGCAGCTTGTCGGGACTAGCGGAAAATGAGCAGTTCTTC. Translating it yields CASSLSGLAENEQFF.

This clonotype showed up just a few times. The rearrangement joins TRBV20-1 to TRBJ2-5; no clear D gene. The CDR3 covers 11 residues. V was pared by 6 bases and J by 3 bases, with 8 bases between. Germline V gene lookup returns CDR1 DFQATT and CDR2 SNEGSKA (reference sequence). As DNA, the CDR3 is TGCAGTGCGGTGCAGAAAGAGACCCAGTACTTC. Protein sequence: CSAVQKETQYF.

This clonotype has a count of ten or more. This chain uses TRBV10-3 with TRBJ2-3, with 11 bases identical to TRBD2. V gave up 6 bases and J gave up 2 bases; unmatched junction bases: 7. Germline V gene data show CDR1 as ENHRY and CDR2 as SYGVKD. The CDR3 spans 16 residues. The CDR3 reads CAISELAGAFTDTQYF. CDR3 in DNA: TGTGCCATCAGCGAACTAGCGGGGGCCTTCACAGATACGCAGTATTTT.

This chain uses TRBV7-9 with TRBJ2-1, with D perhaps given as TRBD1 or TRBD2 (5 bases each). Trimming took off 7 bases at V and 6 bases at J, with 13 bases between the two ends. CDR3 length equals 13 residues. Germline V gene data show CDR1 as SEHNR and CDR2 as FQNEAQ (reference sequence). CDR3 residues: CASTLGDANEQFF. CDR3 sequence (DNA): TGTGCCAGCACACTTGGGGACGCCAATGAGCAGTTCTTC.

The chain is built from TRBV6-5 and TRBJ1-5; 8 bases line up with TRBD1. Germline assignment: CDR1 MNHEY and CDR2 SVGAGI. The CDR3 sequence is 17 residues long. Trimming took 4 bases from V and 9 from J; bases not matched to a gene: 17. The CDR3 loop is CASSSMTGAPAVRPQHF. The CDR3, as DNA: TGTGCCAGCAGTTCCATGACAGGGGCCCCAGCCGTGAGGCCCCAGCATTTT.

V usage is TRBV6-5 and J usage is TRBJ2-5; D is tentatively TRBD1 or TRBD2 (5 bases each). With 3 bases removed from V and 0 bases from J, the gap between germline ends came to 8 bases. The CDR3 totals 14 residues. In germline, CDR1 is MNHEY, CDR2 SVGAGI. CDR3 nucleotide sequence: TGTGCCAGCAGTTATGGGACCAACCAAGAGACCCAGTACTTC. This sequence encodes CASSYGTNQETQYF.

V usage is TRBV5-1 and J usage is TRBJ1-2, with D uncertain. The length of the CDR3 is 13 residues. Germline CDR1 and CDR2: SGHRS and YFSETQ. Trimming pared 4 bases from V and 8 bases from J, leaving 15 bases between. Here the CDR3 reads CASSGSRLRGYTF. CDR3 sequence (DNA): TGCGCCAGCAGCGGTAGCCGACTTCGGGGCTACACCTTC.

This clonotype was seen more than once but under ten times. The chain uses TRBV20-1 and TRBJ2-1; 8 positions agree with TRBD2. Germline assignment: CDR1 DFQATT and CDR2 SNEGSKA (reference sequence). J was trimmed by 4 bases and V by 4 bases; bases with no gene match: 6. The CDR3 length is 14 residues. CDR3 bases: TGCAGTGCTAAGCGGGAGCGCGGTTACAATGAGCAGTTCTTC. Protein: CSAKRERGYNEQFF.

This clonotype has just a few counts. J is TRBJ2-7 and V is TRBV5-1; D is uncertain. Germline CDR1 SGHRS, CDR2 YFSETQ. The V gene lost 2 bases and the J gene lost 2 bases, with 20 bases spanning the gap. The CDR3 runs 17 residues. CDR3 sequence reads: CASSLPLDSKLPYEQYF. As DNA, the CDR3 is TGCGCCAGCAGCTTACCCCTTGACTCCAAGTTACCCTACGAGCAGTACTTC.

CDR3 protein: CASRLGSGSSEYF. Written as DNA, the CDR3 is TGCGCCAGCAGACTAGGTAGCGGGAGTTCCGAGTACTTC. The chain links TRBV5-1 to TRBJ2-7; 9 bases match TRBD2. The V segment lost 5 bases and the J segment 11 bases; nucleotides outside the gene matches: 11. The CDR3 runs to 13 residues. The germline V gene encodes CDR1 SGHRS and CDR2 YFSETQ. The entire variable domain, with the rest obtained from reference TRBV5-1 and TRBJ2-7, is as follows: KAGVTQTPRYLIKTRGQQVTLSCSPISGHRSVSWYQQTPGQGLQFLFEYFSETQRNKGNFPGRFSGRQFSNSRSEMNVSTLELGDSALYLCASRLGSGSSEYFGPGTRLTVT.

The chain has TRBV20-1 and TRBJ1-1; the D is unclear. This CDR3 spans 15 amino acids. The V and J ends lost 0 bases and 0 bases respectively, with 11 bases between them. The germline gives CDR1 DFQATT, CDR2 SNEGSKA (reference sequence). The CDR3 spells CSARDRSSMNTEAFF. The CDR3 DNA reads TGCAGTGCTAGAGATCGAAGTTCCATGAACACTGAAGCTTTCTTT.

This clonotype has just a few counts. This chain uses TRBV12-3 or TRBV12-4 with TRBJ2-7; 8 bases match TRBD1. The ends lost 6 bases at V and 3 bases at J; junction bases unmatched: 13. The CDR3 is 16 residues long. CDR3: CASSPGQGAPLYEQYF. The CDR3 DNA follows: TGTGCCAGCAGCCCTGGACAGGGAGCCCCACTCTACGAGCAGTACTTC.